This TCR beta chain is from a study of shared clonotypes between healthy human individuals (TCRdb year 2020). Background on the whole study: The cohort comprised a couple of women and three men aged 18 to 49 years. For each donor, CD4 naive and CD4 memory were each given three plates, CD8 naive was given two plates, and CD8 memory was given one plate. To estimate repertoire size and how much clonotypes are shared between individuals, the study performed deep sequencing of blood TCR repertoires from a few healthy adults. Different laboratories and diverse techniques were used to prepare libraries and sequence TCR repertoires, to increase sequencing depth and limit assay-specific biases. Leukapheresis yielded between about 0.9 and 8.9 billion PBMCs per donor.

The research as a whole found: Sampling was restricted to blood, and TCR repertoires in tissues likely differ from the TCR repertoires found in blood. When several donors were compared, the shared fraction of clonotypes was about 5.2% for naive CD4, less than 4% for naive CD8, more than 2% for memory CD4, and 0.4% for memory CD8. The small number of donors limited the genetic and exposure-history diversity represented. Incomplete sequencing was indicated by rarefaction of sorted-subset datasets, despite the large sequencing depth. Larger estimated clonotype richness was generally found for naive subsets than for memory subsets. Pairwise subsampling indicated that sequencing depth was expected to affect the degree of clonotype sharing among donors. Compared with non-shared clonotypes, the clonotypes found in all four sorted-subset donors had higher generation probabilities.

Using the deep immunoSEQ assay, multiplex PCR amplified TCR CDR3 regions from genomic DNA. Genomic DNA extracted from each cell subset was distributed evenly over all wells of several immunoSEQ 96-well plates, and each plate served as one replicate. Each replicate PCR for sorted subsets received about 220 ng genomic DNA, equal to around 32,000 T cell genomes. Purified libraries were measured with a Qubit 3.0 fluorometer, size-checked on a Bioanalyzer 2100, and measured again with the KAPA Library Quantification kit. Each immunoSEQ 96-well plate was sequenced on its own single-read 150-cycle Illumina NextSeq 550 flow cell. Processing in the source paper ran as follows. Because the immunoSEQ output included only junctional sequences and no quality scores, the filtering could not be the same as the filtering used for full-length reads. To assign V/J genes and CDR3, sequences were annotated using PyIR, a Python wrapper for IgBLAST v1.9, with IMGT germline references. Reads with weak V/J assignments (E-value above 1e-6), missing CDR3, stop codons, out-of-frame junctions, or ambiguous translated residues were removed. A V3J clonotype was defined by an identical inferred V gene, J gene, and CDR3 amino acid sequence. To compute the percentage overlap between repertoires, the number of shared unique clonotypes was divided by the size of the smaller repertoire. Three approaches were used to assess repertoire richness: RTK rarefaction, the Chao1 estimator, and Recon v2.1 estimates of unobserved clonotypes. Generation probabilities were computed with OLGA for all TCRbeta clonotypes obtained by the gDNA method from four donors. In TCRdb, the immuneACCESS table is reduced to in-frame sequences with V and J assigned. These tables do not hold every clone; where another copy was compared, an unresolved V gene accounts for under half, and the others remain unexplained. V and J calls and clone size are given by that table; D and trimming were obtained from the DNA. The sample table lists 2.3 million or so clones, more than 80% of them with a count of one. Together, the top ten hold 0.39% of the sample.

The donors were healthy, HIV-negative adults with no recently reported acute infections or vaccinations. All donors were Caucasian adults living in Nashville, Tennessee, USA. Magnetic negative selection was used to enrich CD4+ T cells, after which naive cells were positively selected on CD45RA and the negative fraction became the memory subset. After blood collection by leukapheresis, PBMCs were isolated using Ficoll-Histopaque density gradient centrifugation and then cryopreserved in the vapor phase of liquid nitrogen. Analytical flow cytometry was used to check the purity and quantity of every magnetically sorted T cell population. Genomic DNA was isolated from every sorted fraction and measured by UV absorbance on a Nanodrop 2000c. The germline V gene encodes CDR1 MNHEY and CDR2 SMNVEV (reference sequence). The CDR3 numbers 16 residues from cysteine through phenylalanine. Only CDR3 DNA is held: 48 bases, read in frame from base 1. Trimming at the junction amounts to 0 bases on V and 0 bases on J, and the germline ends lie 11 bases apart.

Remarks on this clone: Its antigen has not been determined. Base qualities are not at hand, and no much larger clone is one base apart.

The chain joins TRBV27 to TRBJ1-1; the D gene cannot be resolved reliably. The sequence derives from a man aged 18-30 years in good health. Some clones in this sample may be carry-over from other donors' samples. The specimen sequenced was naive CD4+ T cells from PBMCs. This sample's cell subset or site label indicates: CD45RA+ positively selected. The CDR3 region has the sequence CASSLSWGWMNTEAFF. At the DNA level, the sequence is TGTGCCAGCAGTTTATCGTGGGGTTGGATGAACACTGAAGCTTTCTTT.